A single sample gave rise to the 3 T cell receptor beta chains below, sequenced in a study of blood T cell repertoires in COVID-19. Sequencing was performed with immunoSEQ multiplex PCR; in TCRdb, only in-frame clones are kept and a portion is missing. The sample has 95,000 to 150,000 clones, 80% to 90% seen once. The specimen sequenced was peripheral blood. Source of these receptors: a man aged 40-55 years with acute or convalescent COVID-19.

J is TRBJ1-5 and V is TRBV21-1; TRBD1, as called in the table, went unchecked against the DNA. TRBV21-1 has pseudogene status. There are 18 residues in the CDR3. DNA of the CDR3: TGTGCCAGCAGCAAAAACTGTCTCGGTGGGACAGTCCGCCGGCCCCAGCATTTT. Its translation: CASSKNCLGGTVRRPQHF.

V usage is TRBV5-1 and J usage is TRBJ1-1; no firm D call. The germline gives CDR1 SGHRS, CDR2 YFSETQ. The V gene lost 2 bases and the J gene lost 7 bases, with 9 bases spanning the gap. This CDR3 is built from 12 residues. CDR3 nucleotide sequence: TGCGCCAGCAGCTTCGACACCCATGAAGCTTTCTTT. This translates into CASSFDTHEAFF. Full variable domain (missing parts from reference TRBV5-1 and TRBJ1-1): KAGVTQTPRYLIKTRGQQVTLSCSPISGHRSVSWYQQTPGQGLQFLFEYFSETQRNKGNFPGRFSGRQFSNSRSEMNVSTLELGDSALYLCASSFDTHEAFFGQGTRLTVV.

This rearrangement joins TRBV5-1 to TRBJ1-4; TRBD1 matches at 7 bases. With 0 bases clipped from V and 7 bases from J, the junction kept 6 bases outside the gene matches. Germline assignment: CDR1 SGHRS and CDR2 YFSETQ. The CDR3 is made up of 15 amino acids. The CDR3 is CASSLGSRGLEKLFF. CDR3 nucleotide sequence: TGCGCCAGCAGCTTGGGTTCTAGGGGGCTTGAAAAACTGTTTTTT.